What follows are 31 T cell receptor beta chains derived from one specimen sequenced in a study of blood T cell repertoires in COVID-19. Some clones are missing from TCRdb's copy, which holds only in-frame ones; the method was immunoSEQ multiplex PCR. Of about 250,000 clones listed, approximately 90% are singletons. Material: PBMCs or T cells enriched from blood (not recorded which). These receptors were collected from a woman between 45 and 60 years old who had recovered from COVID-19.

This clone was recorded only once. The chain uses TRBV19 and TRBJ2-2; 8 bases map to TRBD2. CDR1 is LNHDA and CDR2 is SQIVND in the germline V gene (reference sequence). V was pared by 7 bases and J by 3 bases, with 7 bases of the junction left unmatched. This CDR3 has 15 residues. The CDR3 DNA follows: TGTGCCAGTATCCGTAGCGGGGAGCACACCGGGGAGCTGTTTTTT. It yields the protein CASIRSGEHTGELFF.

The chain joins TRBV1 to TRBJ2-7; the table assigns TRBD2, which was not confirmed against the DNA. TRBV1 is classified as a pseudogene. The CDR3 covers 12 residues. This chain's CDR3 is CTSSQAEGEQYF. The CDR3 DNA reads TGCACCAGCAGCCAAGCTGAGGGCGAGCAGTACTTC.

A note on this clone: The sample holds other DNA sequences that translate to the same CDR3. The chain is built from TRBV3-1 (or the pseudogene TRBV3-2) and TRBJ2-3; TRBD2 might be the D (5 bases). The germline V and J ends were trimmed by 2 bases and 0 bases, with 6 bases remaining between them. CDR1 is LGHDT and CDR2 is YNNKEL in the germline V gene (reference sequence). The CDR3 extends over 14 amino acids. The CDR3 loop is CASSQRGSTDTQYF. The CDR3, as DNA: TGTGCCAGCAGCCAACGCGGGAGCACAGATACGCAGTATTTT.

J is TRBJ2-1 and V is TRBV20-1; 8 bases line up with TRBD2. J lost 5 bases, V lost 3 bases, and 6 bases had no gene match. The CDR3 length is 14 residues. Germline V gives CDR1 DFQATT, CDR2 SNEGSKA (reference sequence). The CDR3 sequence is CSASSGGPNNEQFF. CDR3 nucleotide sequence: TGCAGTGCTAGTTCGGGAGGGCCTAACAATGAGCAGTTCTTC.

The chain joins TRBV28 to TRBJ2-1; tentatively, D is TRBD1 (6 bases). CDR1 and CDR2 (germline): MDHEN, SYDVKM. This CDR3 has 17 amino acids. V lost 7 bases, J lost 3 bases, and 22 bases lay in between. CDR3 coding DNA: TGTGCCAGCACTCCATCCCCCGGGACAATTGACTACAATGAGCAGTTCTTC. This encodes CASTPSPGTIDYNEQFF. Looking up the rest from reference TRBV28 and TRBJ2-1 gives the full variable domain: DVKVTQSSRYLVKRTGEKVFLECVQDMDHENMFWYRQDPGLGLRLIYFSYDVKMKEKGDIPEGYSVSREKKERFSLILESASTNQTSMYLCASTPSPGTIDYNEQFFGPGTRLTVL.

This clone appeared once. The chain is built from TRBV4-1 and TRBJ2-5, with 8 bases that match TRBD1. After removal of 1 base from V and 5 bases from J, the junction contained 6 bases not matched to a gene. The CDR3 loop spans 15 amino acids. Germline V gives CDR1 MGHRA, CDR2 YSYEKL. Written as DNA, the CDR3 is TGCGCCAGCAGCCAAGGGGGACAGGTGCGGGAGACCCAGTACTTC. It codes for CASSQGGQVRETQYF.

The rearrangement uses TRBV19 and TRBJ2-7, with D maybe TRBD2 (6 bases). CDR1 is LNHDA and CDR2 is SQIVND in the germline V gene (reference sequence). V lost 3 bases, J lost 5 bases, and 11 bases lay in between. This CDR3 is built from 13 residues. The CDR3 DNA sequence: TGTGCCAGTAGTATCACGGGAGCGGACGAGCAGTACTTC. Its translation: CASSITGADEQYF.

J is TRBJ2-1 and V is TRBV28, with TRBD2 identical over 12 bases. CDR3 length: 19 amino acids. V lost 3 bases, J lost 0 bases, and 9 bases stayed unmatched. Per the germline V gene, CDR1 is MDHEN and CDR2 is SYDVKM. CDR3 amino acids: CASSFGLAGPPSSYNEQFF. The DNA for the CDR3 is TGTGCCAGCAGTTTTGGACTAGCGGGACCCCCTAGCTCCTACAATGAGCAGTTCTTC.

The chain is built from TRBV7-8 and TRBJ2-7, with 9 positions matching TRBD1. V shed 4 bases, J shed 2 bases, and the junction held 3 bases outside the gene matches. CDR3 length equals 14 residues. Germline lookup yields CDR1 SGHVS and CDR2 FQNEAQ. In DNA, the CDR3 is TGTGCCAGCAGCTGGGACAGGGCCGCCTACGAGCAGTACTTC. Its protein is CASSWDRAAYEQYF.

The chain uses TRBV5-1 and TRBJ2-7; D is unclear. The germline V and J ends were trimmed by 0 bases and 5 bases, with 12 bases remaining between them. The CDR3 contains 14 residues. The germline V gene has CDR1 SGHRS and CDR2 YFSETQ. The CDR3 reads CASSLGTSVHEQYF. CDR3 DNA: TGCGCCAGCAGCTTGGGTACCTCAGTCCACGAGCAGTACTTC.

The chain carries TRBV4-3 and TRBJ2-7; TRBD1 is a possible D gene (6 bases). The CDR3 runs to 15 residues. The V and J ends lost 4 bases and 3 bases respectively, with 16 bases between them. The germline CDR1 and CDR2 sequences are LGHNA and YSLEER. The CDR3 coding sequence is TGCGCCAGCAGCCGCTACAGGGCCGACCTCTACGAGCAGTACTTC. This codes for CASSRYRADLYEQYF.

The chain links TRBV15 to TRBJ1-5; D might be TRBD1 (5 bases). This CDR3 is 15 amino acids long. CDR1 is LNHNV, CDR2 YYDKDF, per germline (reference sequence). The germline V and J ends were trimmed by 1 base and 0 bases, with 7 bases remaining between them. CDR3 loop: CATSRGGYSNQPQHF. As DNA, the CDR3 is TGTGCCACCAGCAGAGGGGGCTATAGCAATCAGCCCCAGCATTTT.

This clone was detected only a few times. CDR3 bases: TGTGCCAGCAGCCTCACTAGATCAAAATCGGGTGTGTACGAGCAGTACTTC. Its protein product is CASSLTRSKSGVYEQYF. This chain joins TRBV6-2 or TRBV6-3 and TRBJ2-7, with D tentatively TRBD2 (5 bases). Looked up from germline, CDR1 is MNHEY and CDR2 is SVGEGT. V gave up 6 bases and J gave up 4 bases, with 25 bases separating them. CDR3 length equals 17 residues.

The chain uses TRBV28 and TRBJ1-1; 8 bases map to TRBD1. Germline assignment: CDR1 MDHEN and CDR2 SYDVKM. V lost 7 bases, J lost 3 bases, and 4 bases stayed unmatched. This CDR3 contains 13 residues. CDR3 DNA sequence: TGTGCCAGCAAGCAGGGGGCCGACACTGAAGCTTTCTTT. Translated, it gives CASKQGADTEAFF.

The CDR3 DNA reads as TGTGCCAGCAGCTTAGGACTATCAAACTCACCCCTCCACTTT. Amino acid sequence: CASSLGLSNSPLHF. V usage is TRBV7-2 and J usage is TRBJ1-6; D is unclear. Germline CDR1 reads SGHTA; CDR2 reads FQGNSA. Between the trimmed V and J ends, which lost 1 base and 10 bases, there was a span of 11 bases. The CDR3 has 14 amino acids.

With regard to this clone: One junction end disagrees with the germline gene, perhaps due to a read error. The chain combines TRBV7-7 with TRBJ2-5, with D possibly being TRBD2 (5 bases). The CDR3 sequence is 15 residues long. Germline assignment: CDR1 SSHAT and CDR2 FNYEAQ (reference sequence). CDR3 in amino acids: CASSLWPADQETQYF. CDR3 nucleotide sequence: TGTGCTAGCAGCTTATGGCCAGCGGACCAAGAGACCCAGTACTTC.

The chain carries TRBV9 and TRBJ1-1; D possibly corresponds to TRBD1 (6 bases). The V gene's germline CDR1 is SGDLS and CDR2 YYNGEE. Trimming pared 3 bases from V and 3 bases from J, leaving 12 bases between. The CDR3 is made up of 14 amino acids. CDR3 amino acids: CASSGKGGDTEAFF. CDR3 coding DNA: TGTGCCAGCAGCGGAAAGGGGGGGGACACTGAAGCTTTCTTT.

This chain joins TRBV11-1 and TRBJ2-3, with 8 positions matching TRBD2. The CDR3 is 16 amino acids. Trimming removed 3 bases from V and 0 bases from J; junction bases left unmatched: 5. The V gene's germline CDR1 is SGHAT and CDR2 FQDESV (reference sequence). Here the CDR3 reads CASSFSGTTSTDTQYF. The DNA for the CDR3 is TGTGCCAGCAGCTTTAGCGGGACCACCAGCACAGATACGCAGTATTTT.

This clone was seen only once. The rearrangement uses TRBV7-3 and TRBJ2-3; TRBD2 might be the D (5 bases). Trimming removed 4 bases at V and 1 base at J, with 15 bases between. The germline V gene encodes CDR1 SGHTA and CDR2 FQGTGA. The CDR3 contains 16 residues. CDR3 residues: CASSSYLARGTDTQYF. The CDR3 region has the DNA TGTGCCAGCAGCTCTTATCTAGCTAGGGGCACAGATACGCAGTATTTT.

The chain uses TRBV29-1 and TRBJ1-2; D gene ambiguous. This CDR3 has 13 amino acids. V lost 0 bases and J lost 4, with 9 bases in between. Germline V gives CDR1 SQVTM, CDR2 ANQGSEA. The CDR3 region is CSVEDPGRYGYTF. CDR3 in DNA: TGCAGCGTTGAAGATCCCGGTCGCTATGGCTACACCTTC.

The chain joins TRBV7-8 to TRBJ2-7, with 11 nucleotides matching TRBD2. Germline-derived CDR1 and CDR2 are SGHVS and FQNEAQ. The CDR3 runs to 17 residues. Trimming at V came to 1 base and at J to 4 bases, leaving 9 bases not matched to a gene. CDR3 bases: TGTGCCAGCAGCTTAGAGGGACTAGCGGATCCCCCTTACGAGCAGTACTTC. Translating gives CASSLEGLADPPYEQYF.

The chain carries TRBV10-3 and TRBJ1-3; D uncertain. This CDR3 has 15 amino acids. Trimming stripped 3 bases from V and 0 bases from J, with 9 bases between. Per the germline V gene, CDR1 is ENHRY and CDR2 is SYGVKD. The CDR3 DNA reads TGTGCCATCAGTGACTTCACAAGCTCTGGAAACACCATATATTTT. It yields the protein CAISDFTSSGNTIYF.

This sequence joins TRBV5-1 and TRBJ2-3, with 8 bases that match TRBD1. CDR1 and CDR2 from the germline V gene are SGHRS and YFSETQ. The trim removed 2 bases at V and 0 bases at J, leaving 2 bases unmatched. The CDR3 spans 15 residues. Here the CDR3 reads CASSFRDRSTDTQYF. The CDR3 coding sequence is TGCGCCAGCAGCTTCCGGGACAGGAGCACAGATACGCAGTATTTT.

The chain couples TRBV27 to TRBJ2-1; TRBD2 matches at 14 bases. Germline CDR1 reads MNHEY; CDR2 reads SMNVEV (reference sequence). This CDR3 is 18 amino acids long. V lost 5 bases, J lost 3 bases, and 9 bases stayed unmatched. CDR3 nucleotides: TGTGCCAGCAGTAGCGGGACTAGCGGGAGCGTTCGCTACAATGAGCAGTTCTTC. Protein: CASSSGTSGSVRYNEQFF.

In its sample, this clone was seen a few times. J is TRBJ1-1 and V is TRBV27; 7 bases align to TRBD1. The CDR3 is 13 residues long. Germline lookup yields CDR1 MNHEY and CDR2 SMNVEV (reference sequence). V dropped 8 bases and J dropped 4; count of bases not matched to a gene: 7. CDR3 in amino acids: CASRTGEPTEAFF. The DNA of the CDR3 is TGTGCCAGCCGAACAGGGGAACCCACTGAAGCTTTCTTT.

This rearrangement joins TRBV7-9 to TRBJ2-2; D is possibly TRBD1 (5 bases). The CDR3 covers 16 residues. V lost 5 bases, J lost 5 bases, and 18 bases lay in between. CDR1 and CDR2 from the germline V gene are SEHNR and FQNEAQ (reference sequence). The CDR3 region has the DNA TGTGCCAGCAGCACCCGGACACCTCGAGAGACCGGGGAGCTGTTTTTT. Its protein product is CASSTRTPRETGELFF.

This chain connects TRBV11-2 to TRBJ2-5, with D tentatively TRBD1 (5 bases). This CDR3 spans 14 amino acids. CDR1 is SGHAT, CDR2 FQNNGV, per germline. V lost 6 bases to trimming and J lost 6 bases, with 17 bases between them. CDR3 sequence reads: CASSYMGPEKTQYF. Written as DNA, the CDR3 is TGTGCCAGCAGTTATATGGGGCCTGAGAAGACCCAGTACTTC.

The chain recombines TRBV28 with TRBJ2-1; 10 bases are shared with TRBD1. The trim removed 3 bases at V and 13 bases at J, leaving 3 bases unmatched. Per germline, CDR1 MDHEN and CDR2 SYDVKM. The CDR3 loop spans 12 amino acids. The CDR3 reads CASSFDRGRQFF. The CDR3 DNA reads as TGTGCCAGCAGTTTTGACAGGGGGCGTCAGTTCTTC.

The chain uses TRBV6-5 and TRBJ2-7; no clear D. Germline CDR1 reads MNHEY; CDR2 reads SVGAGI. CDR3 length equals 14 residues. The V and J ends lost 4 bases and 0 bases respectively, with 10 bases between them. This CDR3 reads CASSLFYYSYEQYF. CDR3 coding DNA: TGTGCCAGCAGTTTGTTCTACTACTCCTACGAGCAGTACTTC.

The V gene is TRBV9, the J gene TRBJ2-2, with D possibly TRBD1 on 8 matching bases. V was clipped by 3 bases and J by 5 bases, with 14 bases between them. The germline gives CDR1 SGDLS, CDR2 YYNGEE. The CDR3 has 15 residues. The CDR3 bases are TGTGCCAGCAGCGCGAAACAGGGGGGGACCGGGGAGCTGTTTTTT. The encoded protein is CASSAKQGGTGELFF.

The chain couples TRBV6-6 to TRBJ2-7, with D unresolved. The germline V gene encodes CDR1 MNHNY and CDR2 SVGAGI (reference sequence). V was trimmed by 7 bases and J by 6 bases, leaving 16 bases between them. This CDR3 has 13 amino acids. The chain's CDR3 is CASTDTPPGEQYF. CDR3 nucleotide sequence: TGTGCCAGCACCGACACCCCTCCTGGCGAGCAGTACTTC.